These 18 T cell receptor beta chains came from one sample sequenced in a study of immune evolution from preneoplasia to lung adenocarcinoma. This table comes from immunoSEQ multiplex PCR, and its TCRdb copy is limited to in-frame clones, with some not included. The profile covers roughly 40,000 clones, with roughly four fifths appearing a single time and around 5% taken by the ten largest. Sequencing input: FFPE invasive lung adenocarcinoma tissue. The receptors originated from a person aged 55 to 75 with lung adenocarcinoma.

V is TRBV27 and J is TRBJ2-1; the D gene is possibly TRBD2 (6 bases). In germline, CDR1 is MNHEY, CDR2 SMNVEV (reference sequence). Trimming removed 2 bases from V and 7 bases from J, with 15 bases in between. The CDR3 runs 15 residues. The CDR3 region is CASSLLSLASNEQFF. The CDR3 nucleotides are TGTGCCAGCAGTTTACTTTCGCTAGCGTCTAATGAGCAGTTCTTC.

The genes are TRBV9 and TRBJ2-3; D perhaps matches TRBD2 (5 bases). V shed 1 base and J shed 5 bases, with 14 bases lying between them. This CDR3 contains 15 residues. Germline CDR1 and CDR2: SGDLS and YYNGEE. CDR3 nucleotide sequence: TGTGCCAGCAGCGTACAGGATCTAGCTATAGATACGCAGTATTTT. It is translated as CASSVQDLAIDTQYF.

This chain joins TRBV4-2 and TRBJ2-5, with a possible D match to TRBD2 (5 bases). The CDR3 consists of 14 residues. The germline V gene encodes CDR1 LGHNA and CDR2 YNFKEQ. V shed 1 base and J shed 3 bases, with 9 bases lying between them. The CDR3 sequence is CASSQGGAEETQYF. The CDR3 coding sequence is TGTGCCAGCAGCCAAGGGGGAGCAGAAGAGACCCAGTACTTC.

The rearrangement links TRBV5-4 to TRBJ2-5, with unresolved D. Trimming shortened V by 1 base and J by 2 bases, and 9 bases separated the two germline ends. Per the germline V gene, CDR1 is SGHNT and CDR2 is YYREEE (reference sequence). This CDR3 contains 14 residues. The CDR3 DNA is TGTGCCAGCAGCTTGAGCAGCTTGCAAGAGACCCAGTACTTC. Protein: CASSLSSLQETQYF.

The chain carries TRBV7-9 and TRBJ2-2; D is possibly TRBD1 (8 bases). The CDR3 contains 16 residues. V dropped 6 bases and J dropped 0 bases, with 14 bases sitting between them. Germline CDR1 SEHNR, CDR2 FQNEAQ (reference sequence). The CDR3 sequence: CASRPGGQANTGELFF. The CDR3 DNA follows: TGTGCCAGCAGACCGGGGGGACAGGCGAACACCGGGGAGCTGTTTTTT.

V usage is TRBV5-1 and J usage is TRBJ2-3, with no clear D. V was clipped by 7 bases and J by 2 bases, with 8 bases between them. The CDR3 loop spans 12 amino acids. Germline lookup yields CDR1 SGHRS and CDR2 YFSETQ. The CDR3 loop is CASARSTDTQYF. The CDR3 DNA sequence: TGCGCCAGCGCCAGGTCCACAGATACGCAGTATTTT.

This chain joins TRBV11-2 and TRBJ2-7; 10 bases match TRBD2. The CDR3 is made up of 15 amino acids. Per germline, CDR1 SGHAT and CDR2 FQNNGV. The V gene end was trimmed by 1 base and the J gene end by 4 bases; junction bases not matched to a gene: 4. The CDR3 coding sequence is TGTGCCAGCAGCTTAGTAGCGGGAGGCAGTTACGAGCAGTACTTC. It encodes CASSLVAGGSYEQYF.

The V call is TRBV25-1, the J call TRBJ2-1, with unresolved D. Germline V lookup: CDR1 MGHDK, CDR2 SYGVNS. The CDR3 covers 14 residues. Trimming stripped 5 bases from V and 4 bases from J, with 12 bases between. This CDR3 reads CASSFGEEYNEQFF. DNA for the CDR3: TGTGCCAGCAGTTTTGGGGAAGAGTACAATGAGCAGTTCTTC. Using reference TRBV25-1 and TRBJ2-1 for the parts outside the CDR3, the full variable domain is EADIYQTPRYLVIGTGKKITLECSQTMGHDKMYWYQQDPGMELHLIHYSYGVNSTEKGDLSSESTVSRIRTEHFPLTLESARPSHTSQYLCASSFGEEYNEQFFGPGTRLTVL.

The chain uses TRBV30 and TRBJ2-1, with a tentative D call TRBD2 (6 bases). Germline CDR1 GTSNPN, CDR2 SVGIG (reference sequence). Trimming stripped 0 bases from V and 8 bases from J, with 11 bases between. The CDR3 length is 13 residues. CDR3 loop: CAWSVGAGDEQFF. CDR3 sequence (DNA): TGTGCCTGGAGTGTGGGAGCGGGCGATGAGCAGTTCTTC.

In regard to this clone: The sample contains more than one DNA sequence encoding this CDR3. The chain joins TRBV29-1 to TRBJ2-5; 7 bases line up with TRBD2. CDR1 and CDR2 (germline): SQVTM, ANQGSEA. V shed 6 bases, J shed 2 bases, and the junction held 9 bases outside the gene matches. CDR3 length equals 14 residues. The CDR3 nucleotides read TGCAGCGTGCCTTTAGCGGGTCCACAAGAGACCCAGTACTTC. Its protein product is CSVPLAGPQETQYF.

This clone was observed a handful of times. The chain's CDR3 is CASSLELSGNTIYF. The CDR3 DNA sequence: TGTGCCAGCAGTTTAGAATTATCTGGAAACACCATATATTTT. This rearrangement joins TRBV28 to TRBJ1-3; D is undetermined. The CDR3 has 14 residues. Germline V gene data show CDR1 as MDHEN and CDR2 as SYDVKM. Trimming shortened V by 2 bases and J by 1 base, and 6 bases separated the two germline ends.

This clone was seen a handful of times. The genes are TRBV4-2 and TRBJ2-5; D is unresolved. This CDR3 spans 13 amino acids. The germline V and J ends were trimmed by 4 bases and 4 bases, with 10 bases remaining between them. Germline CDR1 LGHNA, CDR2 YNFKEQ. The CDR3 reads CASSRRKGETQYF. The CDR3 DNA follows: TGTGCCAGCAGCCGGAGAAAAGGAGAGACCCAGTACTTC.

J is TRBJ2-1 and V is TRBV19, with 11 bases identical to TRBD2. The CDR3 loop spans 13 amino acids. Germline V gene lookup returns CDR1 LNHDA and CDR2 SQIVND (reference sequence). J was trimmed by 13 bases and V by 6 bases; bases with no gene match: 8. CDR3 bases: TGTGCCAGTAGCCCGACTAGCGGGAACACTCAGTTCTTC. Protein product: CASSPTSGNTQFF.

V is TRBV2 and J is TRBJ1-2, with TRBD1 matching 7 bases. The CDR3 runs 13 residues. Germline values: CDR1 SNHLY, CDR2 FYNNEI. With V trimmed by 9 bases and J by 10 bases, 14 bases remained unmatched. The CDR3 DNA follows: TGTGCCAGGAAGAAAGAAATAGGGGGCCACTACACCTTC. It is translated as CARKKEIGGHYTF.

The chain links TRBV5-6 to TRBJ2-1, with 7 bases fitting TRBD1. V was clipped by 0 bases and J by 3 bases; unmatched bases: 3. CDR1 and CDR2 (germline): SGHDT, YYEEEE. The CDR3 consists of 15 residues. The CDR3: CASSLGDSLYNEQFF. CDR3 bases: TGTGCCAGCAGCTTGGGGGACAGCCTCTACAATGAGCAGTTCTTC. Based on the CDR3 plus reference TRBV5-6 and TRBJ2-1, the full variable domain is DAGVTQSPTHLIKTRGQQVTLRCSPKSGHDTVSWYQQALGQGPQFIFQYYEEEERQRGNFPDRFSGHQFPNYSSELNVNALLLGDSALYLCASSLGDSLYNEQFFGPGTRLTVL.

A few counts support this clone. In nucleotides, the CDR3 is TGTGCTAGTGGTCCGTGGGGCGGAGATACGCAGTATTTT. The encoded protein is CASGPWGGDTQYF. The V and J genes are TRBV12-5 and TRBJ2-3; weak D call: TRBD1 (5 bases). V lost 5 bases to trimming and J lost 5 bases, with 11 bases between them. Germline V gene data show CDR1 as LGHNT and CDR2 as FRNRAP. The CDR3 totals 13 residues.

J is TRBJ2-1 and V is TRBV11-2, with D possibly matching TRBD1 (6 bases). From germline, CDR1 is SGHAT and CDR2 FQNNGV. The CDR3 loop spans 16 amino acids. The ends were cut back, 5 bases at V and 0 bases at J, with 14 bases in the middle. Here the CDR3 reads CASSMSGVSSYNEQFF. The DNA for the CDR3 is TGTGCCAGCAGCATGTCAGGGGTTTCCTCCTACAATGAGCAGTTCTTC.

The genes are TRBV5-1 and TRBJ2-7; 11 bases fit TRBD2. The CDR3 totals 14 residues. Germline CDR1 and CDR2: SGHRS and YFSETQ. The trim removed 2 bases at V and 6 bases at J, leaving 4 bases unmatched. CDR3 bases: TGCGCCAGCAGCTTTCTAGCGGGAGGAGGCGAGCAGTACTTC. Protein sequence: CASSFLAGGGEQYF.